In its sample, the clone carrying this T cell receptor beta chain was seen a few times. Antigen: not known. A read error may account for a junction end that differs from germline. No cell sorting was done before RNA was extracted from the tissue. The record originates from a study of tumor and adjacent non-tumor tissue in lung cancer. CDR1 is SEHNR and CDR2 is FQNEAQ in the germline V gene (reference sequence). This CDR3 region has 12 residues. Points from the study as a whole: Shorter survival was associated with higher TCR diversity in tumors.

TCRbeta libraries were built with three rounds of nested PCR, modified from ARM-PCR. MiXCR, run by TCRdb on the multiplex PCR reads, gives a single entry per CDR3 protein. The sample gives 200,000 to 250,000 distinct CDR3 sequences, about 71% of which show up once; roughly 24% is in the top ten. V usage is TRBV7-9 and J usage is TRBJ2-3; D may correspond to TRBD1 or TRBD2 (5 bases each). The receptor comes from a man aged 60 to 69 with non-small cell lung cancer. The sample was lung tumor tissue. The chain's CDR3 is CASNRGPDTQYF. CDR3 DNA sequence: TGTGCCAGCAATCGGGGCCCCGATACGCAATATTTT.